The text below deals with one T cell receptor (beta chain). This specimen comes from a study of T cell changes during pregnancy in multiple sclerosis. This CDR3 contains 15 residues. V dropped 3 bases and J dropped 0 bases, with 9 bases sitting between them. From germline, CDR1 is SEHNR and CDR2 FQNEAQ (reference sequence). Profiled with immunoSEQ multiplex PCR; TCRdb holds only in-frame clones, not every one. The top ten clones hold approximately 1.2% of a sample with 50,000 to 65,000 clones, approximately 90% of them seen once. Here the sequenced sample was peripheral blood, taken in the second trimester of pregnancy. This sequence was found in a female donor with multiple sclerosis, enrolled in a pregnancy study. The chain combines TRBV7-9 with TRBJ1-3; tentatively, D is TRBD1 (6 bases). For the CDR3, the DNA is TGTGCCAGCAGCTTGACAGGCTCCTCTGGAAACACCATATATTTT. Translated: CASSLTGSSGNTIYF.